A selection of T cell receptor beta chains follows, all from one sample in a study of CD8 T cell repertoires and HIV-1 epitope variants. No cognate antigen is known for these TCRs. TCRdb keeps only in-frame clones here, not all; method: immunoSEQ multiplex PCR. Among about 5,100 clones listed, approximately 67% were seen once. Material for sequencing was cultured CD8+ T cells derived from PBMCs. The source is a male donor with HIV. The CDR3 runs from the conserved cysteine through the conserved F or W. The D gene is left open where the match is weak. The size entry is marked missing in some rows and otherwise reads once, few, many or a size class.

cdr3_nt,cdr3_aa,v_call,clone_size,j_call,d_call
TGTGCCAGCAGTTGGACAGCCGCAGATACGCAGTATTTT,CASSWTAADTQYF,TRBV28,NA,TRBJ2-3,NA
TGTGCCAGCAGCTTAGGGCCAGCCGTTGAAGCTTTCTTT,CASSLGPAVEAFF,TRBV11-2,NA,TRBJ1-1,NA
TGTGCCAGCAGCCCCACTAGCGGGAAAGATACAGATACGCAGTATTTT,CASSPTSGKDTDTQYF,TRBV5-8,few,TRBJ2-3,TRBD2
TGTGCCAGCAGCTTAGCAGGGAAGGCTGGAAACACCATATATTTT,CASSLAGKAGNTIYF,TRBV13,NA,TRBJ1-3,NA
TGCACCGCTCCAGGGTCTAGCACAGATACGCAGTATTTT,CTAPGSSTDTQYF,TRBV29-1,NA,TRBJ2-3,NA
TGTGCCAGCAGTGAAGCGGGCCTAGCGGGCACAGATACGCAGTATTTT,CASSEAGLAGTDTQYF,TRBV2,NA,TRBJ2-3,TRBD2
TGTGCCAGTAGTATTGGATTGCAGACTAATCGGCCCCAGCATTTT,CASSIGLQTNRPQHF,TRBV19,NA,TRBJ1-5,NA
TGTGCCAGCAGCTCCTACAGGGGTGGAGAGACCCAGTACTTC,CASSSYRGGETQYF,TRBV11-1,NA,TRBJ2-5,TRBD1
TGTGCCAGCACCCCGGCCGTCAAGAACACTGAAGCTTTCTTT,CASTPAVKNTEAFF,TRBV6-6,NA,TRBJ1-1,NA
TGTGCCAGCAGTGAGGTCGAAGGTGAGCAGTTCTTC,CASSEVEGEQFF,TRBV2,NA,TRBJ2-1,NA
TGTGCCAGCAGTCTTACCCAGGTCGGGGCAGGGCAGCCCCAGCATTTT,CASSLTQVGAGQPQHF,TRBV7-8,NA,TRBJ1-5,NA
TGTGCCAGCAGTTACCCTCAGGGGGAGACCCAGTACTTC,CASSYPQGETQYF,TRBV6-5,NA,TRBJ2-5,NA
TGTGCCAGCAGACCCCAAACAGGTGACGGTTCCTCCTACGAGCAGTACTTC,CASRPQTGDGSSYEQYF,TRBV28,NA,TRBJ2-7,NA
TGTGCCAGCAGCTCCCCAGGGAGGGGGCAAGGAGATACGCAGTATTTT,CASSSPGRGQGDTQYF,TRBV7-8,NA,TRBJ2-3,NA
TGTGCCAGTAGTATAGCTGGGGACACCCTATACGAGCAGTACTTC,CASSIAGDTLYEQYF,TRBV19,medium-sized,TRBJ2-7,NA
TGTGCCAGCAGACGCGGGACTTACTACACAGATACGCAGTATTTT,CASRRGTYYTDTQYF,TRBV28,few,TRBJ2-3,NA
TGTGCCAGCAGCTCTCTATCACAAGTAAACACTGAAGCTTTCTTT,CASSSLSQVNTEAFF,TRBV5-5,NA,TRBJ1-1,NA
TGCAGTGCTAGAGTCCCAAATGAGCAGTTCTTC,CSARVPNEQFF,TRBV20-1,NA,TRBJ2-1,NA
TGTGCCAGCATCCTTTCACAGGGCGGAGGTAACTATGGCTACACCTTC,CASILSQGGGNYGYTF,TRBV28,few,TRBJ1-2,NA
TGTGCCAGCAGTTTAACCCGCACCGGGGAGCTGTTTTTT,CASSLTRTGELFF,TRBV28,NA,TRBJ2-2,NA
TGCGCCAGCACCGAAACGGGAGGGTCCTACGAGCAGTACTTC,CASTETGGSYEQYF,TRBV5-1,NA,TRBJ2-7,TRBD2
TGTGCCAGCAGTTTACTGAGCTCCTACGAGCAGTACTTC,CASSLLSSYEQYF,TRBV28,few,TRBJ2-7,NA
TGCGCCAGCAGCTTGGAGGTCGTTTCCTCCTACGAGCAGTACTTC,CASSLEVVSSYEQYF,TRBV5-1,few,TRBJ2-7,NA
TGTGCCAGCAGTCTCCGGACAGGGGCCACCCTAGGAAACACCGGGGAGCTGTTTTTT,CASSLRTGATLGNTGELFF,TRBV27,once,TRBJ2-2,TRBD1
TGTGCCAGCAGTTATACAGGGGACGAGCAGTACTTC,CASSYTGDEQYF,TRBV11-3,few,TRBJ2-7,TRBD1
TGTGCCAGCAGCCTGGGACAGGGAATTCCTTATGGCTACACCTTC,CASSLGQGIPYGYTF,TRBV5-8,NA,TRBJ1-2,TRBD1
TGTGCCAGCAGCTTTGTGCAGGGTTTGCATTCACCCCTCCACTTT,CASSFVQGLHSPLHF,TRBV11-2,NA,TRBJ1-6,NA
TGTGCCAGTAGTAGACTAGCAGTCTACAATGAGCAGTTCTTC,CASSRLAVYNEQFF,TRBV19,NA,TRBJ2-1,TRBD2
TGTGCCAGCAGTGGGCAATTGGATAAAGCGGAGGAGCTGTACAATGAGCAGTTCTTC,CASSGQLDKAEELYNEQFF,TRBV28,few,TRBJ2-1,NA
TGCAGCGTCGGGACGGAATCCTACGAGCAGTACTTC,CSVGTESYEQYF,TRBV29-1,NA,TRBJ2-7,NA
TGTGCCAGCAGTCTTGACTCAACAGATACGCAGTATTTT,CASSLDSTDTQYF,TRBV28,NA,TRBJ2-3,NA
TGTGCCAGCAGTTTAACCCAAGGGGGTACCTATGGCTACACCTTC,CASSLTQGGTYGYTF,TRBV28,NA,TRBJ1-2,NA
TGTGCCAGCAGCCACAGGGAGGCCAATTCACCCCTCCACTTT,CASSHREANSPLHF,TRBV5-4,NA,TRBJ1-6,NA
TGCGCCAGCAGCTATCCTAGCTCCTACGAGCAGTACTTC,CASSYPSSYEQYF,TRBV5-1,NA,TRBJ2-7,NA
TGTGCCTGGGCCGTACAGGGGAACACTGAAGCTTTCTTT,CAWAVQGNTEAFF,TRBV30,few,TRBJ1-1,NA
TGTGCCAGCAGCAAGCCGGGACTAGCGGGCGACGAGCAGTACTTC,CASSKPGLAGDEQYF,TRBV7-8,NA,TRBJ2-7,TRBD2
TGTGCCAGCAGCCAAGGACTAGCGGGGGGCCCTCCCTACAATGAGCAGTTCTTC,CASSQGLAGGPPYNEQFF,TRBV7-2,NA,TRBJ2-1,TRBD2
TGCGCCAGCAGCCACGCACAGGGAGGCCTTCACGAGCAGTACTTC,CASSHAQGGLHEQYF,TRBV4-3,few,TRBJ2-7,NA
TGTGCCAGCAGTGAAGGGCATGGTACGCAGTATTTT,CASSEGHGTQYF,TRBV6-1,NA,TRBJ2-3,NA
TGTGCCAGCACCAGTGGAGACCTCTCTGGAAACACCATATATTTT,CASTSGDLSGNTIYF,TRBV6-1,NA,TRBJ1-3,NA
TGTGCCAGCAGTTGGGGGGCCGAAGCTTTCTTT,CASSWGAEAFF,TRBV27,few,TRBJ1-1,NA
TGTGCCAGCAGTGCAGGGGACACCGGGGAGCTGTTTTTT,CASSAGDTGELFF,TRBV6-4,few,TRBJ2-2,NA
TGTGCCAGCAGCAAAACGGGACCTGAAGCTTTCTTT,CASSKTGPEAFF,TRBV7-9,NA,TRBJ1-1,NA
TGCGCCAGCAGCCAGGCCCCTAGCGGGGGGGCACAGAATGAGCAGTTCTTC,CASSQAPSGGAQNEQFF,TRBV4-1,NA,TRBJ2-1,TRBD2
TGTGCCAGCAGGGGCTTCACAGGGAGGGAGACCCAGTACTTC,CASRGFTGRETQYF,TRBV2,NA,TRBJ2-5,NA
TGTGCCAGTAGTATAGGGGGTAGCGGGAACGATGAGCAGTTCTTC,CASSIGGSGNDEQFF,TRBV19,few,TRBJ2-1,TRBD2
TGTGCCAGCAGCGGCGGGCAGGGGGCGACTGAAGCTTTCTTT,CASSGGQGATEAFF,TRBV7-6,once,TRBJ1-1,TRBD1
TGTGCCAGCACCCAGGGAGGGGGAGGCTACACCTTC,CASTQGGGGYTF,TRBV6-5,few,TRBJ1-2,NA
TGCGCCAGCAGCCAAGGATTTTGGGTTAGCTATGGCTACACCTTC,CASSQGFWVSYGYTF,TRBV4-1,NA,TRBJ1-2,NA
TGCGCCAGCAGCTTGGCGAGGCAGAACACCGGGGAGCTGTTTTTT,CASSLARQNTGELFF,TRBV5-1,once,TRBJ2-2,NA
TGTGCCAGTAGTTCCGCCCGACTAGCGGGATTGACCGGGGAGCTGTTTTTT,CASSSARLAGLTGELFF,TRBV27,NA,TRBJ2-2,TRBD2
TGTGCCAGCAATACAGGGGGCGACGAAGCTTTCTTT,CASNTGGDEAFF,TRBV25-1,NA,TRBJ1-1,TRBD1
TGTGCCAGCTCACCTAAGGACACCGTGGGAGGGGAGCTGTTTTTT,CASSPKDTVGGELFF,TRBV18,NA,TRBJ2-2,NA
TGTGCCAGCAGCCGAGGAGGACAGGACTTGTACGAGCAGTACTTC,CASSRGGQDLYEQYF,TRBV21-1,few,TRBJ2-7,NA
TGTGCCAGTAGACCGGGGCCCACAGATACGCAGTATTTT,CASRPGPTDTQYF,TRBV19,NA,TRBJ2-3,NA
TGTGCCAGCAGTAATACAGGGGGGCGAGAGACCCAGTACTTC,CASSNTGGRETQYF,TRBV6-5,NA,TRBJ2-5,TRBD1
TGTGCCAGCAGCCAAGCGGTTGCAGGGAACTATGGCTACACCTTC,CASSQAVAGNYGYTF,TRBV4-2,NA,TRBJ1-2,NA